Presented here are 5 T cell receptor beta chains from one specimen sequenced in a study of vaccination and CD4 T cells after COVID-19. Cultured CD4+ T cells had their DNA profiled by the Oncomine TCR Beta short-read assay. DNA came from CD4+ T cells after culture. A single record per CDR3 protein comes from TCRdb applying MiXCR to the PCR reads. The data hold about 6,800 distinct CDR3 sequences, with around 34% observed a single time. Treatment here: roughly ten-day PBMC culture with coronavirus spike peptide pools or control peptides (ViraFEST assay). It was before the COVID-19 pandemic (2011-2018) that the unexposed donor's CD4+ T cells were collected. No antigen has been assigned to these receptors. The sample consisted of CD4+ T cells from blood, cultured in vitro. These receptors originate from a human donor in good health.

Only a few counts were recorded for this clonotype. The V gene is TRBV6-2 or TRBV6-3, the J gene TRBJ2-7; 7 nucleotides align to TRBD1. From germline, CDR1 is MNHEY and CDR2 SVGEGT. The CDR3 sequence is 13 residues long. Trimming removed 5 bases from V and 1 base from J; junction bases left unmatched: 2. The CDR3 DNA sequence: TGTGCCAGCAGTCGACAGGGATCCTACGAGCAGTACTTC. Amino acids: CASSRQGSYEQYF.

The rearrangement joins TRBV6-2 or TRBV6-3 to TRBJ2-7; a possible D gene is TRBD1 (5 bases). Trimming took 11 bases from V and 5 from J, leaving 19 bases between them. The CDR3 totals 13 residues. Germline V CDR1 and CDR2: MNHEY, SVGEGT. This chain's CDR3 is CASLGPPRDEQYF. The CDR3 bases are TGTGCCTCCTTGGGGCCTCCCCGTGACGAGCAGTACTTC.

The V and J genes are TRBV7-8 and TRBJ1-2, with 9 bases fitting TRBD1. Trimming removed 4 bases from V and 4 bases from J; junction bases left unmatched: 10. The CDR3 loop spans 16 amino acids. Germline values: CDR1 SGHVS, CDR2 FQNEAQ. The CDR3 coding sequence is TGTGCCAGCAGCTCGAGGGGGGACAGGGCTTTCTATGGCTACACCTTC. It is translated as CASSSRGDRAFYGYTF. The full variable domain, with the rest looked up from reference TRBV7-8 and TRBJ1-2, is GAGVSQSPRYKVAKRGQDVALRCDPISGHVSLFWYQQALGQGPEFLTYFQNEAQLDKSGLPSDRFFAERPEGSVSTLKIQRTQQEDSAVYLCASSSRGDRAFYGYTFGSGTRLTVV.

This chain uses TRBV20-1 with TRBJ2-7; 7 bases are shared with TRBD1. The J segment lost 0 bases and the V segment lost 5 bases, leaving 7 bases of the junction unmatched. The CDR3 length is 14 residues. In germline, CDR1 is DFQATT, CDR2 SNEGSKA (reference sequence). CDR3 loop: CSALGQVFSYEQYF. The CDR3 DNA follows: TGCAGTGCTCTTGGACAGGTGTTCTCCTACGAGCAGTACTTC.

This clonotype ranks as medium-sized. The chain combines TRBV20-1 with TRBJ1-2; maybe TRBD1 (6 bases). V lost 1 base and J 5 bases, leaving 11 bases between the germline ends. Germline-derived CDR1 and CDR2 are DFQATT and SNEGSKA (reference sequence). The CDR3 is 13 amino acids. The CDR3 sequence: CSARGYQGYGYTF. DNA for the CDR3: TGCAGTGCTAGAGGGTACCAGGGGTATGGCTACACCTTC.